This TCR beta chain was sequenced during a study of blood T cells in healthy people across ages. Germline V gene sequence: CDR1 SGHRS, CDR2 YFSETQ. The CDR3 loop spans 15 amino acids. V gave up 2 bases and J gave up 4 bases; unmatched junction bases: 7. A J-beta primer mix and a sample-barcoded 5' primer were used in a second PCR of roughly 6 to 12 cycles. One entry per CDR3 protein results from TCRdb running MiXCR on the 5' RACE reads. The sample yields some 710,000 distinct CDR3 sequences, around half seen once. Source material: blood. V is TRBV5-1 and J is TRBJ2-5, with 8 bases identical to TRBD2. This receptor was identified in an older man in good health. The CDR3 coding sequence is TGCGCCAGCAGCTTCAAGCGGGAGATAGGAGAGACCCAGTACTTC. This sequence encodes CASSFKREIGETQYF.